This TCR beta chain derives from a study of cytomegalovirus exposure and HLA in healthy donors. Study at large: Early released data had approximately 86 million unique TCRs, all coming from HLA-typed donors. Study observations and caveats: Analysis performed later showed TCR beta chains linked to HLA being more clonally expanded than equally common others. As a later analysis revealed, the rate of TCR association differed by HLA locus, with DRB1 most and HLA-C fewest. Immune exposure information comprised only CMV serostatus.

As regards this clone: Its antigen remains unidentified.

60 Vbeta and 13 Jbeta primers were used in PCR. The method was immunoSEQ multiplex PCR; TCRdb's version includes in-frame clones alone and lacks a portion of them. The table records 160,000 or so clones, about 78% of them present only once. This TCR was sampled from a man between 40 and 49 years old in good health and CMV-seronegative. Material for sequencing was PBMCs.

The CDR3 DNA reads TGTGCCAGCTCACCACGACAGGGTAACAATGAGCAGTTCTTC. It encodes CASSPRQGNNEQFF. The chain couples TRBV18 to TRBJ2-1; 7 bases line up with TRBD1. The CDR3 runs 14 residues. Per the germline V gene, CDR1 is KGHSH and CDR2 is LQKENI. V dropped 1 base and J dropped 5; count of bases not matched to a gene: 2.